These 25 T cell receptor beta chains originate from one sample sequenced in a study of blood T cell repertoires in COVID-19. Repertoires were generated with immunoSEQ multiplex PCR, while TCRdb's copy carries only in-frame clones and drops some. The sample gives 100,000 or so clones, about 96% of which show up once; 3.5% to 5% is in the top ten. Sequenced material: peripheral blood. These receptors were collected from a human donor with active COVID-19. The donor label of this sample is uncertain.

The chain has TRBV5-5 and TRBJ1-1; tentatively, D is TRBD1 (6 bases). CDR3 length equals 14 residues. V was cut by 7 bases and J by 11 bases, with 24 bases left in between. The V gene's germline CDR1 is SGHKS and CDR2 YYEKEE (reference sequence). CDR3 in amino acids: CASSSQGTISLAFF. DNA for the CDR3: TGTGCCAGCTCGAGCCAGGGGACTATAAGTTTGGCTTTCTTT. The variable domain in full, with the rest retrieved from reference TRBV5-5 and TRBJ1-1, is DAGVTQSPTHLIKTRGQQVTLRCSPISGHKSVSWYQQVLGQGPQFIFQYYEKEERGRGNFPDRFSARQFPNYSSELNVNALLLGDSALYLCASSSQGTISLAFFGQGTRLTVV.

J is TRBJ2-1 and V is TRBV28, with 9 bases fitting TRBD2. The germline CDR1 and CDR2 sequences are MDHEN and SYDVKM. Germline trimming cut 2 bases from V and 5 bases from J; bases unmatched to any gene: 7. CDR3 size: 16 residues. The CDR3 DNA is TGTGCCAGCAGTTTAGCGGGAGGGCATGTTAACAATGAGCAGTTCTTC. Translating it yields CASSLAGGHVNNEQFF.

The chain uses TRBV5-1 and TRBJ2-3; 8 positions agree with TRBD1. This CDR3 is built from 15 residues. The V gene end was trimmed by 0 bases and the J gene end by 6 bases; junction bases not matched to a gene: 6. CDR1 and CDR2 (germline): SGHRS, YFSETQ. CDR3 residues: CASSLGFRGLDTQYF. In DNA form, the CDR3 reads TGCGCCAGCAGCTTGGGGTTCAGGGGGCTGGATACGCAGTATTTT.

The V gene is TRBV19, the J gene TRBJ1-4, with TRBD1 as a possible D gene (5 bases). CDR1 LNHDA and CDR2 SQIVND come from the germline V gene (reference sequence). Trimming left V 2 bases short and J 2 bases short, with 9 bases between. The CDR3 runs 15 residues. In DNA, the CDR3 is TGTGCCAGTAGTATATCAGGGATGACTAATGAAAAACTGTTTTTT. Its protein is CASSISGMTNEKLFF.

Here the CDR3 DNA reads TGTGCCAGCTCACCCCCAACCGGGACTAGCCCCGCCGCAGATACGCAGTATTTT. Protein product: CASSPPTGTSPAADTQYF. The gene calls are TRBV18 and TRBJ2-3, with TRBD2 matching 9 bases. The V gene end was trimmed by 3 bases and the J gene end by 4 bases; junction bases not matched to a gene: 14. There are 18 residues in the CDR3. Germline V gives CDR1 KGHSH, CDR2 LQKENI.

This chain joins TRBV7-8 and TRBJ2-3; 8 bases line up with TRBD1. The CDR3 covers 14 residues. Germline lookup yields CDR1 SGHVS and CDR2 FQNEAQ. J lost 1 base, V lost 5 bases, and 2 bases had no gene match. In nucleotides, the CDR3 is TGTGCCAGCAGCCTGGACAGGGGCACAGATACGCAGTATTTT. Its protein product is CASSLDRGTDTQYF.

This rearrangement joins TRBV7-9 to TRBJ2-1, with 7 bases fitting TRBD2. This CDR3 spans 14 amino acids. CDR1 is SEHNR, CDR2 FQNEAQ, per germline (reference sequence). V was pared by 1 base and J by 7 bases, with 4 bases of the junction left unmatched. The CDR3 sequence is CASSLGLADNEQFF. DNA of the CDR3: TGTGCCAGCAGCTTAGGCCTAGCGGATAATGAGCAGTTCTTC.

This chain connects TRBV5-4 to TRBJ2-7, with 9 bases that match TRBD1. CDR3 length: 14 residues. Trimming cost V 3 bases and J 4 bases; bases outside gene matches: 5. Looked up from germline, CDR1 is SGHNT and CDR2 is YYREEE (reference sequence). CDR3 DNA sequence: TGTGCCAGCAGCTCCGGGACAGGGCGGTACGAGCAGTACTTC. Encoded protein: CASSSGTGRYEQYF.

This chain links TRBV3-1 (or the pseudogene TRBV3-2) with TRBJ2-7; a weak D match, TRBD2 (6 bases). Germline V CDR1 and CDR2: LGHDT, YNNKEL (reference sequence). The V end lost 2 bases, the J end lost 4 bases, and 9 bases lay between the germline ends. The length of the CDR3 is 13 residues. DNA of the CDR3: TGTGCCAGCAGCCAAAAACGGGGGTACGAGCAGTACTTC. Translated: CASSQKRGYEQYF.

The V call is TRBV7-6, the J call TRBJ2-1; D is ambiguous. Trimming removed 2 bases at V and 0 bases at J, with 14 bases between. Germline V gives CDR1 SGHVS, CDR2 FNYEAQ. This CDR3 comprises 17 residues. CDR3: CASSLLSAPSSYNEQFF. The CDR3 DNA sequence: TGTGCCAGCAGCTTACTCAGCGCCCCGAGCTCCTACAATGAGCAGTTCTTC.

J is TRBJ1-3 and V is TRBV15, with a possible D match to TRBD1 (6 bases). The length of the CDR3 is 17 residues. CDR1 is LNHNV and CDR2 is YYDKDF in the germline V gene (reference sequence). V lost 1 base and J lost 4, with 17 bases in between. The CDR3 protein is CATSRAGGPSFGNTIYF. The CDR3 DNA follows: TGTGCCACCAGCAGAGCGGGGGGCCCTAGTTTCGGAAACACCATATATTTT. The complete variable domain, with remaining parts taken from reference TRBV15 and TRBJ1-3, reads DAMVIQNPRYQVTQFGKPVTLSCSQTLNHNVMYWYQQKSSQAPKLLFHYYDKDFNNEADTPDNFQSRRPNTSFCFLDIRSPGLGDTAMYLCATSRAGGPSFGNTIYFGEGSWLTVV.

This sequence joins TRBV6-1 and TRBJ1-5; possibly TRBD1 for D (6 bases). This CDR3 is built from 15 residues. The V end was cut by 3 bases, the J end by 7 bases, with 16 bases between. Germline loops: CDR1 MNHNS, CDR2 SASEGT. CDR3: CASSEGAPLGQPQHF. The CDR3 DNA reads TGTGCCAGCAGTGAGGGGGCACCCCTAGGCCAGCCCCAGCATTTT.

The chain couples TRBV27 to TRBJ2-3, with TRBD2 matching over 7 bases. V lost 6 bases to trimming and J lost 0 bases; unmatched junction nucleotides: 6. CDR3 size: 15 residues. Germline V gives CDR1 MNHEY, CDR2 SMNVEV (reference sequence). CDR3 amino acids: CASSQRGRSTDTQYF. CDR3 coding DNA: TGTGCCAGCAGCCAGCGGGGACGTAGCACAGATACGCAGTATTTT.

V gene TRBV3-1 (or the pseudogene TRBV3-2) combines with J gene TRBJ2-3, with 15 bases identical to TRBD2. Germline values: CDR1 LGHDT, CDR2 YNNKEL (reference sequence). The CDR3 has 15 residues. Trimming took 4 bases from V and 9 from J; bases not matched to a gene: 5. The CDR3 bases are TGTGCCAGCAGCCGGGGACTAGCGGGAGGAGTCACGCAGTATTTT. It translates to CASSRGLAGGVTQYF.

The rearrangement joins TRBV27 to TRBJ2-1, with D perhaps matching TRBD2 (5 bases). The V gene's germline CDR1 is MNHEY and CDR2 SMNVEV (reference sequence). Trimming took 3 bases from V and 0 from J, leaving 9 bases between them. This CDR3 comprises 15 residues. The CDR3 region has the DNA TGTGCCAGCAGTTTGACTATTAACTCCTACAATGAGCAGTTCTTC. This encodes CASSLTINSYNEQFF.

The chain is built from TRBV19 and TRBJ2-7, with a tentative D call TRBD2 (6 bases). The CDR3 totals 17 residues. V was trimmed by 3 bases and J by 2 bases, leaving 20 bases between them. Germline CDR1 and CDR2: LNHDA and SQIVND (reference sequence). DNA of the CDR3: TGTGCCAGTAGTATGAGGGGTTGGGGACGGACTACCTACGAGCAGTACTTC. Its protein product is CASSMRGWGRTTYEQYF.

The chain has TRBV13 and TRBJ2-7; 11 nucleotides agree with TRBD2. CDR3 length: 15 residues. V lost 5 bases and J lost 2; bases outside the gene matches: 5. The V gene's germline CDR1 is PRHDT and CDR2 FYEKMQ (reference sequence). The CDR3: CASSLSSGRPYEQYF. In DNA, the CDR3 is TGTGCCAGCAGCCTATCTAGCGGGAGGCCCTACGAGCAGTACTTC.

This sequence joins TRBV6-5 and TRBJ2-3; D is unresolved. Trimming shortened V by 6 bases and J by 6 bases, and 13 bases separated the two germline ends. The CDR3 runs 13 residues. The V gene's germline CDR1 is MNHEY and CDR2 SVGAGI. CDR3 residues: CASSLLRSDTQYF. The CDR3 coding sequence is TGTGCCAGCAGCTTACTTAGATCGGATACGCAGTATTTT.

The CDR3 bases are TGCGCCAGCAGTGAATTTAGGCAGGGCGACACAGATACGCAGTATTTT. It encodes CASSEFRQGDTDTQYF. The chain combines TRBV10-1 with TRBJ2-3; maybe TRBD1 (5 bases). This CDR3 spans 16 amino acids. CDR1 WNHNN and CDR2 SYGVQD come from the germline V gene (reference sequence). V lost 3 bases to trimming and J lost 2 bases, with 15 bases between them.

This chain links TRBV6-5 with TRBJ2-7; no clear D. Trimming stripped 0 bases from V and 3 bases from J, with 6 bases between. The CDR3 covers 13 residues. Per germline, CDR1 MNHEY and CDR2 SVGAGI. The CDR3 DNA reads as TGTGCCAGCAGTTACTCGGTAGTCTACGAGCAGTACTTC. Translated: CASSYSVVYEQYF.

CDR3 in amino acids: CASRWTQYTYEQYF. The CDR3 region has the DNA TGTGCCAGCAGGTGGACACAATACACCTACGAGCAGTACTTC. The J gene is TRBJ2-7, the V gene TRBV27, with a tentative D call TRBD1 (5 bases). Germline V gives CDR1 MNHEY, CDR2 SMNVEV (reference sequence). Trimming stripped 6 bases from V and 2 bases from J, with 14 bases between. The CDR3 totals 14 residues.

The V and J genes are TRBV9 and TRBJ2-7, with 14 positions matching TRBD2. The CDR3 contains 18 residues. V gave up 3 bases and J gave up 1 base; unmatched junction bases: 9. CDR1 SGDLS and CDR2 YYNGEE come from the germline V gene. This CDR3 reads CASSAEGLAGVRSYEQYF. The CDR3, as DNA: TGTGCCAGCAGCGCTGAGGGACTAGCGGGAGTACGGTCCTACGAGCAGTACTTC.

The V call is TRBV6-1, the J call TRBJ1-1, with D tentatively TRBD1 (5 bases). This CDR3 spans 20 amino acids. From germline, CDR1 is MNHNS and CDR2 SASEGT. V lost 1 base, J lost 4 bases, and 28 bases lay in between. DNA for the CDR3: TGTGCCAGCAGTGAAGGGCAGGGTGGCCGTCAACTAATAGCGGGCACTGAAGCTTTCTTT. Its translation is CASSEGQGGRQLIAGTEAFF.

This chain uses TRBV10-3 with TRBJ2-1; 8 nucleotides match TRBD1. Germline CDR1 ENHRY, CDR2 SYGVKD. The CDR3 length is 12 residues. Trimming took 6 bases from V and 9 from J; bases not matched to a gene: 4. CDR3 sequence (DNA): TGTGCCATCAGCCGGGACAGGTTTGAGCAGTTCTTC. Encoded protein: CAISRDRFEQFF.

V gene TRBV4-2 combines with J gene TRBJ1-4; tentative D call: TRBD1 (6 bases). Germline-derived CDR1 and CDR2 are LGHNA and YNFKEQ. Trimming took off 4 bases at V and 1 base at J, with 13 bases between the two ends. The CDR3 covers 16 residues. The CDR3 is CASSRGPQGTNEKLFF. CDR3 bases: TGTGCCAGCAGCCGCGGGCCACAGGGAACTAATGAAAAACTGTTTTTT.